These T cell receptor beta chains were read from a single sample in a study of T cells in tuberculosis. The assay was immunoSEQ multiplex PCR, and TCRdb's table has in-frame clones only and misses some. The sample gives tens of thousands of clones, more than 75% of which show up once; 1.5% to 2% is in the top ten. Sequencing input: CD1b-GMM tetramer-negative cells sorted from PBMCs. Source of these receptors: an adult woman with latent tuberculosis. CDR3s include the opening cysteine and the closing phenylalanine or tryptophan. The D gene is left open where the match is weak. Clone sizes are given selectively: once, few, many, or a class where the clone is expanded.

>.|TRBV4-1|TRBJ2-1|.
TGCGCCAGCAGCCAAGATCTGTGGCCTAGTGGTAGGAAAGGTGAGCAGTTCTTC
CASSQDLWPSGRKGEQFF
>.|TRBV6-5|TRBJ2-4|.
TGTGCCAGCAGTTATATGCTCGGGGGTTATAGAAACATTCAGTACTTC
CASSYMLGGYRNIQYF
>.|TRBV18|TRBJ1-3|.
TGTGCCAGCTCGTCATGGACAGCCGCTGGAAACACCATATATTTT
CASSSWTAAGNTIYF
>.|TRBV6-6|TRBJ1-6|.
TGTGCCAGCAGTTTCCCCAGGGTGGTGGATTCACCCCTCCACTTT
CASSFPRVVDSPLHF
>.|TRBV2|TRBJ1-2|.
TGTGCCAGCAGTGAATCCCGGGTCTATGGCTACACCTTC
CASSESRVYGYTF
>once|TRBV28|TRBJ1-4|.
TGTGCCAGCAGTGACAGGTCCAGGGACACGCATAGCCCAACTAATGAAAAACTGTTTTTT
CASSDRSRDTHSPTNEKLFF
>.|TRBV10-2|TRBJ2-1|TRBD1
TGCGCCAGCAGTGAGGGGGACAGGGAGTTCTTC
CASSEGDREFF
>.|TRBV6-1|TRBJ2-7|TRBD1
TGTGCCAGCAGAGCCGACAGGGGGTACGAGCAGTACTTC
CASRADRGYEQYF
>.|TRBV6-5|TRBJ1-4|TRBD1
TGTGCCAGCAGTTGGACAGGGGCTGCAACTAATGAAAAACTGTTTTTT
CASSWTGAATNEKLFF
>.|TRBV18|TRBJ2-3|TRBD2
TGTGCCAGCTCACGGGCGGGACTAGCGGGGACAGATACGCAGTATTTT
CASSRAGLAGTDTQYF
>.|TRBV27|TRBJ1-2|.
TGTGCCAGCAGTTTCGGGGGGCGCAGCTATGGCTACACCTTC
CASSFGGRSYGYTF
>few|TRBV19|TRBJ1-5|.
TGTGCCAGTAGGACTACACACAGATATAGCAATCAGCCCCAGCATTTT
CASRTTHRYSNQPQHF
>.|TRBV6-5|TRBJ1-2|TRBD1
TGTGCCAGCAGTTACCCTGGACAGGGAAGGCGAGATGGCTACACCTTC
CASSYPGQGRRDGYTF
>.|TRBV6-6|TRBJ1-2|TRBD1
TGTGCCAGCAGTTACGAGGGACAGGGAGGCGGCTACACCTTC
CASSYEGQGGGYTF
>once|TRBV30|TRBJ2-1|.
TGTGCCTGGGATCCCGGGCGGGTGGCCACCTACAATGAGCAGTTCTTC
CAWDPGRVATYNEQFF
>.|TRBV18|TRBJ2-1|TRBD1
TGTGCCAGCTCACCCACTACAGGGGGCGATGAGCAGTTCTTC
CASSPTTGGDEQFF
>.|TRBV7-3|TRBJ2-1|TRBD2
TGTGCCAGCAGCCTAAGCGGGGGGCTTTACAATGAGCAGTTCTTC
CASSLSGGLYNEQFF
>.|TRBV19|TRBJ2-3|.
TGTGCCAGTAGTATAGTAGGAGGGTTTGACACAGATACGCAGTATTTT
CASSIVGGFDTDTQYF
>once|TRBV25-1|TRBJ1-6|TRBD1
TGTGCCAGCAGTGGGGCGGGGACAGGGGATTCACCCCTCCACTTT
CASSGAGTGDSPLHF
>.|TRBV11-2|TRBJ2-3|TRBD1
TGTGCCAGCAGCTTAGTAGGGCAGGGGGCCTTAGATACGCAGTATTTT
CASSLVGQGALDTQYF
>.|TRBV10-3|TRBJ1-2|.
TGTGCCATCAGTGCGAGCTTAGGAGTTGGGTCGGGAGCTAACTATGGCTACACCTTC
CAISASLGVGSGANYGYTF
>.|TRBV29-1|TRBJ2-7|.
TGCAGCGTTGTTCCCTTTCTAGGAGGCTACGAGCAGTACTTC
CSVVPFLGGYEQYF
>.|TRBV4-1|TRBJ1-2|TRBD1
TGCGCCAGCAGCCGCGGGACAGGGGATGGCTACACCTTC
CASSRGTGDGYTF
>.|TRBV4-2|TRBJ2-3|TRBD2
TGTGCCAGCAGCCAAGCTTTCGAGCGGGGGGGCGGCACAGATACGCAGTATTTT
CASSQAFERGGGTDTQYF
>once|TRBV19|TRBJ1-5|.
TGTGCCAGTAGTATAGAGACTAGGAGCAATCAGCCCCAGCATTTT
CASSIETRSNQPQHF
>.|TRBV30|TRBJ1-4|.
TGTGCCTGGAGTGTATTTCGGGGGGGACAAGAAAAACTGTTTTTT
CAWSVFRGGQEKLFF
>.|TRBV5-1|TRBJ2-3|TRBD2
TGCGCCAGCAGCTTGGGAAGGGCTAGCGGATACACAGATACGCAGTATTTT
CASSLGRASGYTDTQYF
>.|TRBV11-2|TRBJ1-1|.
TGTGCCAGCAGCCCGGGACTCCCCCAGGGCACTGAAGCTTTCTTT
CASSPGLPQGTEAFF
>.|TRBV6-5|TRBJ1-2|.
TGTGCCAGCAGGAGAGGGGGATCGGACTACACCTTC
CASRRGGSDYTF
>.|TRBV9|TRBJ2-3|TRBD2
TGTGCCAGCAGCGTAGAAGGGACTAGCGGAGATACGCAGTATTTT
CASSVEGTSGDTQYF
>.|TRBV19|TRBJ1-5|.
TGTGCCAGTAGCCGATCAGGAATCCCACATCAGCCCCAGCATTTT
CASSRSGIPHQPQHF
>few|TRBV12-5|TRBJ2-5|TRBD1
TGTGCTAGTGGTCCCCGGACAGGGGTAGAGACCCAGTACTTC
CASGPRTGVETQYF
>.|TRBV7-9|TRBJ2-1|TRBD2
TGTGCCAGCTCCAAATCACTAGCGGGGGGGAGGTACAATGAGCAGTTCTTC
CASSKSLAGGRYNEQFF
>.|TRBV11-2|TRBJ2-2|TRBD2
TGTGCCAGCTCGGGGGGGACCGGGGAGCTGTTTTTT
CASSGGTGELFF
>.|TRBV18|TRBJ2-2|.
TGTGCCAGCTCACCATCGAAGCTGGGGGAGCTGTTTTTT
CASSPSKLGELFF
>.|TRBV4-2|TRBJ1-5|.
TGTGCCAGCAGCCAAGTACCCGGGCCCCAGGGCGGGCCCCAGCATTTT
CASSQVPGPQGGPQHF
>.|TRBV10-3|TRBJ1-1|.
TGTGCCATCAGTGACCCGCTATCTAGTTTAAGTCGAAACACTGAAGCTTTCTTT
CAISDPLSSLSRNTEAFF